This T cell receptor (beta chain) was sequenced in a study of tumor-infiltrating lymphocytes in primary liver carcinoma (TCRdb year 2017). Background for the entire study: Surgical resection was performed in China between late 2015 and early 2016 on about five patients with histopathologically diagnosed primary liver carcinoma. The five patients, three men and two women aged 30 to 69 years, had hepatocellular carcinoma (four) or combined HCC and intrahepatic cholangiocarcinoma (one). A total of roughly 35 specimens from 5 patients, comprising some 25 tumor regions, 5 adjacent noncancerous liver tissues and 5 peripheral blood samples, were covered by TCRbeta repertoire sequencing. TCRbeta repertoire sequencing, expression microarrays and whole-exome sequencing were combined in the study across five regions of each liver tumor, with adjacent normal tissue and blood also included. Each sample produced roughly 3.5 to 7.13 million productive TCRbeta reads, and read depth showed no significant difference between tissue types. The five patients had tumors staged T1-T3 N0M0, with maximum diameters ranging from roughly 4.2 to 10 cm. Reproducibility between technical replicate repertoires was high, with correlation coefficients above 0.95 and mean shared-clone rates approximately 0.9. Results the study describes overall, beyond this receptor: Pairs of tumor regions showed greater repertoire overlap (mean about 36%) than tumor-adjacent pairs (approximately 17%) or tumor-blood pairs (roughly 15%), which is consistent with antigen-driven expansion. The study included only a few patients, and the authors note findings should be validated in a larger study. Because sequencing covered only the TCR beta chain and unpaired alpha chains were not captured, true repertoire diversity is likely underestimated. Since the samples were bulk and unsorted, there was no way to compare CD4+ and CD8+ T cell repertoires. The top 250 clones made up a significantly larger repertoire fraction in tumors than in blood (p = 0.039).

TRIzol reagent was used to extract blood RNA from unsorted whole blood, while the DNeasy Blood & Tissue kit provided the germline DNA. Chronic HBV infection was present in the patients, and the patients were treatment-naive at sampling. Before surgery, roughly 4 milliliters of peripheral blood were drawn into K2EDTA tubes. Details on this clonotype: Its antigen has not been determined. A read error is possible here, since a much larger clone lies one base away.

Starting from approximately 500 ng total RNA, TCRbeta-specific cDNA was produced by reverse transcription with a constant-region primer and ProtoScript II reverse transcriptase. The TCRbeta libraries were prepared through three rounds of nested multiplex PCR following a slightly modified ARM-PCR procedure. The first two PCR rounds used multiplex TRBV1-TRBV30 forward primers with a Cbeta reverse primer, each for about 10 cycles. Sample barcodes and Illumina adapters were attached in a final 25-cycle PCR using Deep VentR polymerase. Before sequencing, amplicons of 200-500 bp were purified from gel using a QIAquick gel extraction kit. An Illumina HiSeq 2500 was used to sequence the TCRbeta amplicons, generating 250-bp paired-end reads. On the study's bioinformatics: Quality trimming of reads was performed with Trimmomatic v0.33, and paired reads were merged with FLASH v1.2.11 so that full CDR3 sequences could be recovered. V, D and J germline segments were assigned to the rearranged TCRbeta sequences by MiGEC v1.2.1b. Clonotype statistics, along with Shannon-Wiener diversity indices, were calculated using VDJtools v1.0.0. Except for diversity analysis, only each sample's 250 most abundant clonotypes were used in subsequent analyses to reduce sampling bias. The public sequencing data were trimmed at Q25 with fastp and processed into clonotypes with MiXCR by TCRdb, which kept only in-frame beta chains. CDR3 protein duplicates are merged, each entry listing the most common genes and DNA. For this entry, the V and J calls and clone size follow TCRdb and not the study's own pipeline. A total of 250,000 to 400,000 distinct CDR3 sequences appear in this sample, approximately 65% of them only once. The ten largest make up 9% of the sample.

The CDR3 holds 14 amino acids from the cysteine to the phenylalanine. Solely the CDR3 DNA is kept, with 42 bases framed from the first base. V and J lose 7 bases and 0 bases, and a span of 15 bases separates them. CDR1 is given as SQVTM and CDR2 as ANQGSEA, both from the germline V gene. The sequence was collected from a middle-aged man with primary liver carcinoma and hepatitis B virus infection. Recombination linked TRBV29-1 to TRBJ1-1, with the D segment identity uncertain. Material: peripheral blood. The CDR3 protein: CSASLGRMNTEAFF. In nucleotides, the sequence is TGCAGCGCCTCCCTGGGGAGGATGAACACTGAAGCTTTCTTT.